Below are 14 T cell receptor beta chains sequenced from a single sample in a study of beta chain features in type 1 diabetes. Expressed TCRB transcripts got sequenced, as all isolated RNA was reverse transcribed. Assay used: immunoSEQ multiplex PCR; TCRdb lists only in-frame clones, some missing. The profile shows 350,000 to 400,000 clones, less than 15% of them singletons. Sequenced sample: naive CD4+ T cells from blood. Every receptor here comes from a woman between 18 and 29 years old in good health.

This clone was seen more than once but under ten times. The rearrangement joins TRBV20-1 to TRBJ1-2, with D possibly being TRBD1 (5 bases). Trimming took off 5 bases at V and 8 bases at J, with 12 bases between the two ends. CDR1 DFQATT and CDR2 SNEGSKA come from the germline V gene (reference sequence). The length of the CDR3 is 11 residues. CDR3 residues: CSALGHSGYTF. CDR3 bases: TGCAGTGCTCTGGGGCATTCGGGCTACACCTTC.

The rearrangement joins TRBV4-1 to TRBJ2-2; 13 bases are shared with TRBD2. This CDR3 contains 17 residues. Germline trimming cut 0 bases from V and 4 bases from J; bases unmatched to any gene: 2. Per germline, CDR1 MGHRA and CDR2 YSYEKL. In DNA form, the CDR3 reads TGCGCCAGCAGCCAAGAGGGACTAGCGGGGTTCACCGGGGAGCTGTTTTTT. Translated, it gives CASSQEGLAGFTGELFF.

This chain links TRBV5-4 with TRBJ1-2; D perhaps matches TRBD1 (6 bases). Germline CDR1 SGHNT, CDR2 YYREEE (reference sequence). This CDR3 contains 17 residues. Trimming took off 0 bases at V and 0 bases at J, with 15 bases between the two ends. The DNA for the CDR3 is TGTGCCAGCAGCTTGGGGAACAGGGTAACTACTAACTATGGCTACACCTTC. Translated: CASSLGNRVTTNYGYTF. The whole variable domain, remainder taken from reference TRBV5-4 and TRBJ1-2, is ETGVTQSPTHLIKTRGQQVTLRCSSQSGHNTVSWYQQALGQGPQFIFQYYREEENGRGNFPPRFSGLQFPNYSSELNVNALELDDSALYLCASSLGNRVTTNYGYTFGSGTRLTVV.

Comments on this clone: Other DNA sequences in the sample encode the same CDR3. J is TRBJ1-1 and V is TRBV6-5; D not resolved. The V gene's germline CDR1 is MNHEY and CDR2 SVGAGI. CDR3 length: 15 residues. With 0 bases removed from V and 2 bases from J, the gap between germline ends came to 10 bases. The CDR3: CASSYSYGLNTEAFF. The CDR3 DNA is TGTGCCAGCAGTTACTCGTACGGACTAAACACTGAAGCTTTCTTT.

V is TRBV7-9 and J is TRBJ1-3; D uncertain. Germline V gene data show CDR1 as SEHNR and CDR2 as FQNEAQ (reference sequence). Trimming took off 4 bases at V and 2 bases at J, with 9 bases between the two ends. There are 14 residues in the CDR3. The DNA for the CDR3 is TGTGCCAGCAGCTGGGCAGCTACTGGAAACACCATATATTTT. Translated: CASSWAATGNTIYF.

A few counts support this clone. The gene calls are TRBV28 and TRBJ2-5; 7 bases map to TRBD1. The V gene end was trimmed by 3 bases and the J gene end by 2 bases; junction bases not matched to a gene: 6. The length of the CDR3 is 15 residues. CDR1 and CDR2 from the germline V gene are MDHEN and SYDVKM. The CDR3 sequence: CASSLETGFQETQYF. CDR3 nucleotides: TGTGCCAGCAGTTTGGAGACAGGGTTTCAAGAGACCCAGTACTTC.

J is TRBJ2-2 and V is TRBV7-9, with TRBD1 identical over 7 bases. This CDR3 has 14 residues. Germline assignment: CDR1 SEHNR and CDR2 FQNEAQ (reference sequence). V gave up 8 bases and J gave up 3 bases; unmatched junction bases: 6. The chain's CDR3 is CASRSGTDTGELFF. CDR3 nucleotides: TGTGCCAGCCGTTCCGGGACAGACACCGGGGAGCTGTTTTTT.

The V call is TRBV18, the J call TRBJ2-1, with D tentatively TRBD2 (5 bases). The CDR3 is 12 amino acids. Per the germline V gene, CDR1 is KGHSH and CDR2 is LQKENI. V gave up 4 bases and J gave up 8 bases, with 9 bases separating them. The CDR3 loop reads CASSRVGDEQFF. The CDR3 DNA reads as TGTGCCAGCTCACGTGTCGGGGATGAGCAGTTCTTC.

The V and J genes are TRBV28 and TRBJ2-7; TRBD1 aligns across 7 bases. The germline CDR1 and CDR2 sequences are MDHEN and SYDVKM. The ends lost 5 bases at V and 4 bases at J; junction bases unmatched: 5. The CDR3 loop spans 13 amino acids. The CDR3 DNA is TGTGCCAGCAGTCAACCGGGACAGTACGAGCAGTACTTC. The encoded protein is CASSQPGQYEQYF.

Details on this clone: Other DNA sequences in this specimen translate into the identical CDR3. The V gene is TRBV5-1, the J gene TRBJ2-1; the match to TRBD2 covers 7 bases. V was pared by 0 bases and J by 0 bases, with 3 bases of the junction left unmatched. This CDR3 is 16 amino acids long. Looked up from germline, CDR1 is SGHRS and CDR2 is YFSETQ. The CDR3 DNA follows: TGCGCCAGCAGCTTGGCCGGGGGGAGCTCCTACAATGAGCAGTTCTTC. Translated: CASSLAGGSSYNEQFF.

This clone was detected a few times. This chain joins TRBV30 and TRBJ2-5; a weak D match, TRBD1 (5 bases). The closer fit of TRBJ2-7 to the DNA end suggests the J call may be wrong. Germline CDR1 and CDR2: GTSNPN and SVGIG (reference sequence). The CDR3 runs 12 residues. CDR3 DNA: TGTGCCTGGAGTCAGGGAACCTACGAGCAGTACTTC. It translates to CAWSQGTYEQYF.

The V and J genes are TRBV28 and TRBJ2-1; 9 bases line up with TRBD2. The CDR3 loop spans 17 amino acids. Germline CDR1 reads MDHEN; CDR2 reads SYDVKM. V dropped 5 bases and J dropped 9; count of bases not matched to a gene: 17. In nucleotides, the CDR3 is TGTGCCAGCAGTCCGCCCTTAGCGGGAGTGAGTAGAGGTGAGCAGTTCTTC. It specifies CASSPPLAGVSRGEQFF.

This clone has just a few counts. The chain has TRBV2 and TRBJ2-3, with D maybe TRBD2 (5 bases). Germline V CDR1 and CDR2: SNHLY, FYNNEI. V lost 6 bases to trimming and J lost 2 bases, with 9 bases between them. CDR3 length: 13 residues. The CDR3 loop is CASRDRDTDTQYF. The CDR3 nucleotides read TGTGCCAGCAGGGACCGGGACACAGATACGCAGTATTTT.

The chain recombines TRBV18 with TRBJ1-1, with a weak D call TRBD1 (6 bases). Germline loops: CDR1 KGHSH, CDR2 LQKENI. Between the trimmed V and J ends, which lost 6 bases and 6 bases, there was a span of 14 bases. The CDR3 is 13 amino acids. The CDR3 loop reads CASSAQGNAEAFF. Written as DNA, the CDR3 is TGTGCCAGCTCGGCACAGGGAAACGCTGAAGCTTTCTTT. The complete variable domain, with remaining parts taken from reference TRBV18 and TRBJ1-1, reads NAGVMQNPRHLVRRRGQEARLRCSPMKGHSHVYWYRQLPEEGLKFMVYLQKENIIDESGMPKERFSAEFPKEGPSILRIQQVVRGDSAAYFCASSAQGNAEAFFGQGTRLTVV.